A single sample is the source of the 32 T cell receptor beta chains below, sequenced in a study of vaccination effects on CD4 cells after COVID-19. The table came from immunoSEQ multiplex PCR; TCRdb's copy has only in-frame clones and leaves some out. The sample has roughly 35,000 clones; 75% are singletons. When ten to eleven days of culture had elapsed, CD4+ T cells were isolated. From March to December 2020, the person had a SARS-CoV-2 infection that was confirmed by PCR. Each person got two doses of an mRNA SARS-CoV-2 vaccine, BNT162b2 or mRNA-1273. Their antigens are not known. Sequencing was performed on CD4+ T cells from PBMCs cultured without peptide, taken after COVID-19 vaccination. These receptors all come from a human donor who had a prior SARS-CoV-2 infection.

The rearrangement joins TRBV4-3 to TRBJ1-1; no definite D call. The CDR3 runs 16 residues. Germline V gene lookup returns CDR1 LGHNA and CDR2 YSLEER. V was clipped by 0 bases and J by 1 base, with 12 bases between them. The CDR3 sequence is CASSQDVMQENTEAFF. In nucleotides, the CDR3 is TGCGCCAGCAGCCAAGATGTAATGCAGGAGAACACTGAAGCTTTCTTT.

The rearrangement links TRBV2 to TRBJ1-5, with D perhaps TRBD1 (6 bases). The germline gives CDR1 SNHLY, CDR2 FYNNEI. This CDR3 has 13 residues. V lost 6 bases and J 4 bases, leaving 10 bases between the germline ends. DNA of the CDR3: TGTGCCAGCAGCCCGGACAGAAATCAGCCCCAGCATTTT. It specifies CASSPDRNQPQHF.

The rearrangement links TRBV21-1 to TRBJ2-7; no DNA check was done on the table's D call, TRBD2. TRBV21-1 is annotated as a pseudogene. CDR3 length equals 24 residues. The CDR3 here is CASSKGEGEVDRGTSGRAFYEQYF. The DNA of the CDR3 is TGTGCCAGCAGCAAAGGCGAAGGCGAAGTTGACCGCGGGACTAGCGGGAGGGCGTTCTACGAGCAGTACTTC.

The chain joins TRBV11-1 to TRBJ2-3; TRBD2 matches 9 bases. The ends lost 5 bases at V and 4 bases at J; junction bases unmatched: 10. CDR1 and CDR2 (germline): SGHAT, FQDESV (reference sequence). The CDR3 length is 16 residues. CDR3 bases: TGTGCCAGCAGCCCCGTGCGGGGGGGCCGTTCAGATACGCAGTATTTT. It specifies CASSPVRGGRSDTQYF. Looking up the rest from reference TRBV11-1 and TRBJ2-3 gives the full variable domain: EAEVAQSPRYKITEKSQAVAFWCDPISGHATLYWYRQILGQGPELLVQFQDESVVDDSQLPKDRFSAERLKGVDSTLKIQPAELGDSAMYLCASSPVRGGRSDTQYFGPGTRLTVL.

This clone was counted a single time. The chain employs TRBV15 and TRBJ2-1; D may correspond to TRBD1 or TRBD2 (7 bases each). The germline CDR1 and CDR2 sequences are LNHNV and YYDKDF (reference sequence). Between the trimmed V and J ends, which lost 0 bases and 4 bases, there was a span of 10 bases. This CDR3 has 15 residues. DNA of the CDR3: TGTGCCACCAGCAGAGATCAGGGGGGGTACAATGAGCAGTTCTTC. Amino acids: CATSRDQGGYNEQFF. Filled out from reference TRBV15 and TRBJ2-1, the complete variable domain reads DAMVIQNPRYQVTQFGKPVTLSCSQTLNHNVMYWYQQKSSQAPKLLFHYYDKDFNNEADTPDNFQSRRPNTSFCFLDIRSPGLGDTAMYLCATSRDQGGYNEQFFGPGTRLTVL.

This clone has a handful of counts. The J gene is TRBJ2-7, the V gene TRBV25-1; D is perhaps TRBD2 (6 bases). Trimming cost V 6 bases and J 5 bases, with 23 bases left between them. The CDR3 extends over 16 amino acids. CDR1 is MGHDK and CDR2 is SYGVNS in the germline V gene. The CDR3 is CASSPPSRAGGNEQYF. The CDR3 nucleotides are TGTGCCAGCAGCCCACCCTCCAGGGCCGGGGGTAACGAGCAGTACTTC.

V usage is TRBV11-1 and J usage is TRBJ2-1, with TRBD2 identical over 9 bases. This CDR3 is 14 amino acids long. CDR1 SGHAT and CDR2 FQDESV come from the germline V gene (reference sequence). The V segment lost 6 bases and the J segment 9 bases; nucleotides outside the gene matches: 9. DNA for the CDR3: TGTGCCAGCAGTTTGGGACTAGCTTTCGGTGAGCAGTTCTTC. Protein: CASSLGLAFGEQFF.

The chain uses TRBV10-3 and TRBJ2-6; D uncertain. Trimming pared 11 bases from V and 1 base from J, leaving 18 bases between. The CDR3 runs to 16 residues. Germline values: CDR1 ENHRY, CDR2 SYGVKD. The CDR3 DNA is TGTGCCGTCCCGGGTCCTCCCTCTTCTGGGGCCAACGTCCTGACTTTC. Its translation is CAVPGPPSSGANVLTF.

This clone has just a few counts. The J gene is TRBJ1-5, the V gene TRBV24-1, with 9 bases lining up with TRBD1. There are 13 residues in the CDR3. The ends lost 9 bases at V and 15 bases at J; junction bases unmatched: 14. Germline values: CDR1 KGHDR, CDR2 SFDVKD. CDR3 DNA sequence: TGTGCCACCCAGGGTACAGGGGGCTTCCCTCGGCATTTT. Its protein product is CATQGTGGFPRHF.

CDR3 DNA: TGTGCCACCGGGACAGGGGCCGCTGAAGCTTTCTTT. Residues: CATGTGAAEAFF. The gene calls are TRBV2 and TRBJ1-1; TRBD1 matches 10 bases. The V segment lost 10 bases and the J segment 6 bases; nucleotides outside the gene matches: 5. Germline V gene lookup returns CDR1 SNHLY and CDR2 FYNNEI. The CDR3 has 12 residues.

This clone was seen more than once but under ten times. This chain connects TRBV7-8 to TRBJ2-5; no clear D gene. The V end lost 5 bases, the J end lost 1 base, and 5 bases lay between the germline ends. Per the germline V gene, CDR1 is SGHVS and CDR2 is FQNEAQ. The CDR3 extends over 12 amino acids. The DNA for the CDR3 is TGTGCCAGCAGCAGAAGCCAAGAGACCCAGTACTTC. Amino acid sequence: CASSRSQETQYF.

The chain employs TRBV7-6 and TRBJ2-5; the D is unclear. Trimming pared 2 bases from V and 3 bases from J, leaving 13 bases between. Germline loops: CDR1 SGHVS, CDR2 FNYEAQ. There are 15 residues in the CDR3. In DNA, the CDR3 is TGTGCCAGCAGCTTAAAACTCAGGATAGAAGAGACCCAGTACTTC. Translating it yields CASSLKLRIEETQYF.

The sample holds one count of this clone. CDR3 protein: CASRLGWTRGGETQYF. As DNA, the CDR3 is TGTGCCAGCAGGCTAGGCTGGACTAGGGGCGGGGAGACCCAGTACTTC. The genes are TRBV2 and TRBJ2-5; TRBD2 agrees at 7 bases. V was clipped by 6 bases and J by 5 bases; unmatched bases: 15. The CDR3 loop spans 16 amino acids. Germline V gene data show CDR1 as SNHLY and CDR2 as FYNNEI.

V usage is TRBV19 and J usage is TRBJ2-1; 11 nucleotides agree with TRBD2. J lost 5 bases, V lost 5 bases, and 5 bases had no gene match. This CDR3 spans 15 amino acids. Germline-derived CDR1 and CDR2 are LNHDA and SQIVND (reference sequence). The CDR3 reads CASSPGTSGNNEQFF. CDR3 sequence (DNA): TGTGCCAGTAGTCCGGGGACTAGCGGTAACAATGAGCAGTTCTTC.

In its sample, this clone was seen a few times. DNA of the CDR3: TGTGCCAGCACCGGCTGGAGGGGAGGCTACACCTTC. This sequence encodes CASTGWRGGYTF. J is TRBJ1-2 and V is TRBV2, with a possible D match to TRBD1 (5 bases). The germline V gene encodes CDR1 SNHLY and CDR2 FYNNEI. V lost 7 bases and J 8 bases, leaving 14 bases between the germline ends. The CDR3 has 12 residues.

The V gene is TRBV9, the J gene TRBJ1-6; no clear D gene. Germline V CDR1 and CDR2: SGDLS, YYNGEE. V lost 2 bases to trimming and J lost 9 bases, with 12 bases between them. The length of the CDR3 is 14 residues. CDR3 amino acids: CASSVEGRPSPLHF. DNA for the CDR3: TGTGCCAGCAGCGTCGAGGGTCGCCCTTCACCCCTCCACTTT.

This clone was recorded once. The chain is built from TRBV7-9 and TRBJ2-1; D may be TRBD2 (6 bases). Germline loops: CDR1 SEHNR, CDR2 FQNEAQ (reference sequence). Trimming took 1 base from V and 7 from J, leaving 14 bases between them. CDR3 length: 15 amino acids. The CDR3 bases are TGTGCCAGCAGCTTAGGTGACGGGAGTTGGAATGAGCAGTTCTTC. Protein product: CASSLGDGSWNEQFF.

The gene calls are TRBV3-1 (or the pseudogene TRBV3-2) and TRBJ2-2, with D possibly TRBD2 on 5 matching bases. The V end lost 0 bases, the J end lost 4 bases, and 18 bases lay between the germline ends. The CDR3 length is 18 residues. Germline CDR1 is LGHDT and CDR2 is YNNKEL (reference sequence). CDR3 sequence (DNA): TGTGCCAGCAGCCAAGATTCGGAGGCGACTGCGAGCACCGGGGAGCTGTTTTTT. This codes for CASSQDSEATASTGELFF.

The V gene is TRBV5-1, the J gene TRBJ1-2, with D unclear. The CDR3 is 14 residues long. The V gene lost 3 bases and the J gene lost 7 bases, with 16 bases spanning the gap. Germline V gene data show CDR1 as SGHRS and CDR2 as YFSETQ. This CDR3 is CASSYGSGSLGYTF. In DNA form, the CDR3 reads TGCGCCAGCAGCTATGGTTCCGGTTCCCTTGGCTACACCTTC.

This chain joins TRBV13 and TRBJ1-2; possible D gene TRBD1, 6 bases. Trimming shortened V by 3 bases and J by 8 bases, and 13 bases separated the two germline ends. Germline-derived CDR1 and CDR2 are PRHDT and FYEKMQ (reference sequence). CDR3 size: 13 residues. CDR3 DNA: TGTGCCAGCAGCTTGGCCCAGGGGAAAGGCTACACCTTC. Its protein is CASSLAQGKGYTF.

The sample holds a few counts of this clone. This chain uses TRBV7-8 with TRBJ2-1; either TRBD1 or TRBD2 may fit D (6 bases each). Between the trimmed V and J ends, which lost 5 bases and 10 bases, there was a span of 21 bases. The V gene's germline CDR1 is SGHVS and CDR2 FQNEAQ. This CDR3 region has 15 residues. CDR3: CASSTIGGRIWEQFF. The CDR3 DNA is TGTGCCAGCAGCACCATAGGGGGGCGGATTTGGGAGCAGTTCTTC.

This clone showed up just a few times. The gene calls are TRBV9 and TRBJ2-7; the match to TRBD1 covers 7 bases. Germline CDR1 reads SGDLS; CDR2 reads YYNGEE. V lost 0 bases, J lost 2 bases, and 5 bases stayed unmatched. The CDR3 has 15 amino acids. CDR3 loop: CASSVGQGVPYEQYF. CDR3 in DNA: TGTGCCAGCAGCGTAGGGCAGGGGGTACCCTACGAGCAGTACTTC.

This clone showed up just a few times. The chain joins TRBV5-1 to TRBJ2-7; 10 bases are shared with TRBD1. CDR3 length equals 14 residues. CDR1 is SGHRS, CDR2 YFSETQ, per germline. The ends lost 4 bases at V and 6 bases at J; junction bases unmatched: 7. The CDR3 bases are TGCGCCAGCAGCCTCGGACAGGGGGGGTTCGAGCAGTACTTC. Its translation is CASSLGQGGFEQYF.

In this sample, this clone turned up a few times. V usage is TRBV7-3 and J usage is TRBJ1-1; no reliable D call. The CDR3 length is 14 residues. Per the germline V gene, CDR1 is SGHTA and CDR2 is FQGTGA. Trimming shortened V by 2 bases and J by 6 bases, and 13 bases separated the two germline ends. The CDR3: CASSLRGGEAEAFF. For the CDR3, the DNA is TGTGCCAGCAGCTTACGGGGTGGAGAAGCTGAAGCTTTCTTT.

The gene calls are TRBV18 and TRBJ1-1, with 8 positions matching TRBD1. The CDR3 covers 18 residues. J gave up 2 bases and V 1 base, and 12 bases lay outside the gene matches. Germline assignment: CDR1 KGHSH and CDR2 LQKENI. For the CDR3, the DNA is TGTGCCAGCTCACCACTTGGACAGGGCCCCCAGCTAAACACTGAAGCTTTCTTT. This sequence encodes CASSPLGQGPQLNTEAFF.

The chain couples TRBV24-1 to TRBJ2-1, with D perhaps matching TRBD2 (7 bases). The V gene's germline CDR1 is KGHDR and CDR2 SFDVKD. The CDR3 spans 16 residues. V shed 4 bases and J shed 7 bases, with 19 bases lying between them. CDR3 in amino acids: CATSDPRGGVKNEQFF. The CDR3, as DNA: TGTGCCACCAGTGACCCGAGGGGGGGCGTAAAGAATGAGCAGTTCTTC.

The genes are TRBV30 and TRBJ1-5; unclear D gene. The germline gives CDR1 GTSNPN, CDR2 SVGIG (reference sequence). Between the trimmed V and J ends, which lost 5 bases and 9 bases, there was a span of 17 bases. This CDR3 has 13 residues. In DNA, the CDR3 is TGTGCCTGGCAAGCTGGTTTGAGTCGGCCCCAGCATTTT. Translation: CAWQAGLSRPQHF.

Here the CDR3 reads CASSVGGGQPQHF. The CDR3 DNA reads as TGTGCCAGCAGTGTAGGGGGCGGTCAGCCCCAGCATTTT. V gene TRBV2 combines with J gene TRBJ1-5; TRBD1 matches at 7 bases. CDR3 length: 13 amino acids. V was clipped by 4 bases and J by 6 bases; unmatched bases: 3. CDR1 is SNHLY and CDR2 is FYNNEI in the germline V gene.

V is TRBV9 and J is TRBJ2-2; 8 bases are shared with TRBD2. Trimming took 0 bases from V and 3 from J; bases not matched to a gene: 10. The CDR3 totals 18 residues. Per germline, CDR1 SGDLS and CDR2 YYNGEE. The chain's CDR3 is CASSVGPGGYRDTGELFF. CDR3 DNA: TGTGCCAGCAGCGTAGGGCCGGGAGGGTACCGTGACACCGGGGAGCTGTTTTTT.

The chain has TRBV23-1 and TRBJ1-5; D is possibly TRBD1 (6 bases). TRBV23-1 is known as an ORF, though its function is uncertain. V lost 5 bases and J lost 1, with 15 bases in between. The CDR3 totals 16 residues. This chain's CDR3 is CASSFRGRGSNQPQHF. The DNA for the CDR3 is TGCGCCAGCAGTTTCCGGGGCAGGGGCAGCAATCAGCCCCAGCATTTT.

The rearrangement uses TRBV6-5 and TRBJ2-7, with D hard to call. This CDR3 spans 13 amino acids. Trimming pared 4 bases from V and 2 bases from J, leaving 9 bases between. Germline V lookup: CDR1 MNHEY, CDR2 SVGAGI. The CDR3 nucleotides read TGTGCCAGCAGTTTCGGAAGACCCTACGAGCAGTACTTC. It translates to CASSFGRPYEQYF.

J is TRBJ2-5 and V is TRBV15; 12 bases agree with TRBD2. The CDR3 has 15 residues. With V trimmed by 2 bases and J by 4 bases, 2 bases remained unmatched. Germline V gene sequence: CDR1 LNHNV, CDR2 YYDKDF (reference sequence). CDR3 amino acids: CATSRLAGGPETQYF. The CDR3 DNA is TGTGCCACCAGCAGACTAGCGGGAGGGCCAGAGACCCAGTACTTC.